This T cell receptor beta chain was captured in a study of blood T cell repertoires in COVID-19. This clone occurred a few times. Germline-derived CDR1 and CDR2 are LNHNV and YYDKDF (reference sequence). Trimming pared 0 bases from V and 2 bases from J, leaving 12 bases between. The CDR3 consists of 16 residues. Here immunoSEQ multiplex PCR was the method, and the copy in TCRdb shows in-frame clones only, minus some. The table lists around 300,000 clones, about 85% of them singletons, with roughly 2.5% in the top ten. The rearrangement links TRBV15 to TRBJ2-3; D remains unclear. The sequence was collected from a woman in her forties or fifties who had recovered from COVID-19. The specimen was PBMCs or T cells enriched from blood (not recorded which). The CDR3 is CATSRDKARVTDTQYF. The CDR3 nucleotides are TGTGCCACCAGCAGAGATAAGGCACGGGTCACAGATACGCAGTATTTT. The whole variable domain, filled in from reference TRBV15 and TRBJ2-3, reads DAMVIQNPRYQVTQFGKPVTLSCSQTLNHNVMYWYQQKSSQAPKLLFHYYDKDFNNEADTPDNFQSRRPNTSFCFLDIRSPGLGDTAMYLCATSRDKARVTDTQYFGPGTRLTVL.